A selection of T cell receptor beta chains follows, all from one sample in a study of glioma-infiltrating T cells. TCRdb processed the multiplex PCR reads anew with MiXCR; each CDR3 protein has one entry. Here the sample spans about 380,000 distinct CDR3 sequences, about 40% being singletons. Sequencing was done on a sample of glioma tissue, nonneoplastic brain tissue, or PBMCs (not recorded which). These receptors all come from a human donor with low-grade glioma or glioblastoma, undergoing nonglioma brain surgery, or in good health (not recorded which). Each CDR3 is given with its conserved first and last residue. D genes are given only for firm matches. Clone size is given for some rows only: seen once, a few or many times, or a class if the clone is expanded.

v_call	clone_size	j_call	d_call	cdr3_nt	cdr3_aa
TRBV28	many	TRBJ1-1	NA	TGTGCCAGCAGTCCAGACAGACCGAACACTGAAGCTTTCTTT	CASSPDRPNTEAFF
TRBV7-2	NA	TRBJ1-5	NA	TGTGCCAGCAGCTTAGTGGCGGATAGCAATCAGCCCCAGCATTTT	CASSLVADSNQPQHF
TRBV18	few	TRBJ2-6	TRBD1	TGTGCCAGCTCAGGGACAGCCCGTGACGTCCTGACTTTC	CASSGTARDVLTF
TRBV12-3/TRBV12-4	few	TRBJ2-7	TRBD1	TGTGCCAGCGGGACAGGTCCGTCCTACGAGCAGTACTTC	CASGTGPSYEQYF
TRBV25-1	few	TRBJ2-6	TRBD1	TGTGCCAGCAGTCCCGTACAGGGGAGATCGACTGGGGCCAACGTCCTGACTTTC	CASSPVQGRSTGANVLTF
TRBV27	many	TRBJ2-7	NA	TGTGCCAGCACAGGGTGGGGGACCTACGAGCAGTACTTC	CASTGWGTYEQYF
TRBV6-1	NA	TRBJ1-2	NA	TGTGCCATCGCCGAGCGGGGGTTTGGGTATGGCTACACCTTC	CAIAERGFGYGYTF
TRBV25-1	many	TRBJ1-6	NA	TGTGCCAGCAGTGACGGGGCCCCCTCTTGGAATTCACCCCTCCACTTT	CASSDGAPSWNSPLHF
TRBV6-1	many	TRBJ1-5	TRBD1	TGTGCCAGCTTTTGGGACAGAAATAGCAATCAGCCCCAGCATTTT	CASFWDRNSNQPQHF
TRBV27	many	TRBJ2-1	NA	TGTGCCAGCAGTCCCGACGGAAACAATGAGCAGTTCTTC	CASSPDGNNEQFF
TRBV28	few	TRBJ1-5	TRBD1	TGTGCCAGCAGTTCGCGGGACAGGGAAGGCCAGCCCCAGCATTTT	CASSSRDREGQPQHF
TRBV6-2/TRBV6-3	many	TRBJ1-1	NA	TGTGCCAGCAGTCTACGGACAGCCGGGGCTTTCTTT	CASSLRTAGAFF
TRBV7-6	few	TRBJ2-7	NA	TGTGCCAGCAGCGTTAGTGACCTAGCCTACGAGCAGTACTTC	CASSVSDLAYEQYF
TRBV27	NA	TRBJ1-5	NA	TGTGCCAGCAGTCCATGGGAGGGTGTCGGGAATCAGCCCCAGCATTTT	CASSPWEGVGNQPQHF
TRBV20-1	NA	TRBJ1-1	NA	TGCAGTGCTAGCGCCGAGCCTTTAGTGAACACTGAAGCTTTCTTT	CSASAEPLVNTEAFF
TRBV7-9	NA	TRBJ1-1	NA	TGTGCCAGCAGCTTCTTCTGGAACACTGAAGCTTTCTTT	CASSFFWNTEAFF
TRBV4-3	NA	TRBJ2-5	NA	TGCGCCAGCAGCCAATCGAGGTGGGGAGGTGAGACCCAGTACTTC	CASSQSRWGGETQYF
TRBV6-1	NA	TRBJ2-1	TRBD1	TGTGCCCGCAGCGCCAGGGGGCGAAGCTACAATGAGCAGTTCTTC	CARSARGRSYNEQFF
TRBV30	few	TRBJ2-3	NA	TGTGCCTGGAGAATCCCAGGGAGCACAGATACGCAGTATTTT	CAWRIPGSTDTQYF
TRBV6-2/TRBV6-3	NA	TRBJ1-5	TRBD1	TGCGCCAGCAGCCAACGGCAGGGGGATGGCAATCAGCCCCAGCATTTT	CASSQRQGDGNQPQHF
TRBV24-1	few	TRBJ1-5	NA	TGTGCCACCAGTGATTTGCCCGGGGATCAGCCCCAGCATTTT	CATSDLPGDQPQHF
TRBV15	NA	TRBJ2-5	NA	TGTGCCACCAGCAGAGGTCCGGGGCCGGGGGAGACCCAGTACTTC	CATSRGPGPGETQYF
TRBV27	NA	TRBJ2-1	TRBD1	TGTGCCAGCAGCCACGGGACAGGTTACAATGAGCAGTTCTTC	CASSHGTGYNEQFF
TRBV7-9	few	TRBJ2-1	TRBD2	TGTGCCAGCAGCTTAGTAGCGGGAGTTGGTCATGAGCAGTTCTTC	CASSLVAGVGHEQFF
TRBV27	many	TRBJ2-6	NA	TGTGCCAGCAGTCTACGGCTCTCTGGGGCCAACGTCCTGACTTTC	CASSLRLSGANVLTF
TRBV6-1	many	TRBJ2-7	NA	TGTGCCAGCAGTTCTATAGGTCTCAGCTCCTACGAGCAGTACTTC	CASSSIGLSSYEQYF
TRBV28	few	TRBJ2-7	TRBD2	TGTGCCAGCAGTACGGGTCGCCTAGCGGGAGAGCCCTACAAGCAGTACTTC	CASSTGRLAGEPYKQYF
TRBV7-3	few	TRBJ2-1	TRBD2	TGTGCCAGCAGCTCTGGACTAGATAATGAGCAGTTCTTC	CASSSGLDNEQFF
TRBV28	few	TRBJ2-1	NA	TGTGCCAGCAAAGAGGGCGGGGGCTATGAGCAGTTCTTC	CASKEGGGYEQFF
TRBV2	once	TRBJ2-7	NA	TGTGCCATCCGAGGGCCGGGGGACAAGGGGGACCTTACCTACGAGCAGTACTTC	CAIRGPGDKGDLTYEQYF
TRBV20-1	many	TRBJ1-2	NA	TGCAGTGCTAGAGGGACAAATTATGGCTACACCTTC	CSARGTNYGYTF
TRBV12-3/TRBV12-4	few	TRBJ2-3	NA	TGTGCCAGCAGTTTACCTCCGGGCTGGGGCGACCAAAGCACAGATACGCAGTATTTT	CASSLPPGWGDQSTDTQYF
TRBV27	NA	TRBJ2-3	NA	TGTGCCAGCAGCACATGGAGTGCGGGCGCTCTAAGCACAGATACGCAGTATTTT	CASSTWSAGALSTDTQYF
TRBV11-2	NA	TRBJ1-6	NA	TGTGCCAGCAGCGACGGACGGGATAATTCACCCCTCCACTTT	CASSDGRDNSPLHF